These 28 T cell receptor beta chains were all obtained from the same sample, sequenced in a study of post-analysis software for immune sequencing data (dated by TCRdb to between 2014 and 2017). Paper-wide results and their limitations: Patients showed significantly higher frequencies than controls for about 5 TRBV segments, among them TRBV5-6, TRBV5-1 and TRBV20-1.

Libraries were made using PCR. The reads were generated on an Illumina HiSeq 2500. Unique molecular identifiers were incorporated into TCR beta cDNA libraries to reduce PCR and sequencing biases. The public reads were reanalyzed by TCRdb: fastp trimming at Q25, MiXCR alignment, in-frame beta chains only. Each CDR3 protein gets just one entry, which takes the most common genes and DNA from the rows behind it. This sample gives 650,000 to 850,000 distinct CDR3 sequences in total; roughly 46% of them show up just once. 4% to 5% of the sample is held by the ten biggest clonotypes. These receptors are not linked to any known antigen. The specimen sequenced was blood. The receptor set was obtained from a girl aged 5-17 years with multiple sclerosis.

Concerning this clonotype itself: One junction end disagrees with the germline gene, perhaps due to a read error. The genes are TRBV7-9 and TRBJ2-7; 7 bases map to TRBD2. This CDR3 is built from 16 residues. Per the germline V gene, CDR1 is SEHNR and CDR2 is FQNEAQ (reference sequence). CDR3 sequence: CAGSLVEAGDPYEQYF. The CDR3, as DNA: TGTGCCGGCAGCTTAGTCGAGGCGGGAGACCCCTACGAGCAGTACTTC.

The chain is built from TRBV7-9 and TRBJ2-7; the D is unclear. This CDR3 comprises 12 residues. Germline CDR1 is SEHNR and CDR2 is FQNEAQ (reference sequence). CDR3 amino acids: CATDPLSYEQYF. The CDR3 DNA follows: TGTGCAACCGACCCCCTCTCCTACGAGCAGTACTTC.

V usage is TRBV20-1 and J usage is TRBJ2-3; 9 nucleotides match TRBD2. Trimming cost V 6 bases and J 2 bases; bases outside gene matches: 9. CDR1 is DFQATT, CDR2 SNEGSKA, per germline (reference sequence). The CDR3 length is 15 residues. CDR3 in amino acids: CSALTTSGPTDTQYF. In DNA, the CDR3 is TGCAGTGCCCTTACGACTAGCGGACCCACAGATACGCAGTATTTT.

This clonotype has just a few counts. CDR3 amino acids: CASSYGSGIKYNEQFF. The CDR3 region has the DNA TGTGCCAGCAGTTATGGGTCGGGGATCAAATACAATGAGCAGTTCTTC. The rearrangement uses TRBV6-5 and TRBJ2-1; the D gene is possibly TRBD2 (5 bases). Germline values: CDR1 MNHEY, CDR2 SVGAGI. With 3 bases removed from V and 4 bases from J, the gap between germline ends came to 16 bases. The CDR3 runs to 16 residues.

This clonotype was detected only a few times. The CDR3 protein is CASSPRRRHQETQYF. The CDR3 bases are TGTGCCAGTTCCCCCCGACGGCGTCACCAAGAGACCCAGTACTTC. The J gene is TRBJ2-5, the V gene TRBV27; D call uncertain. The germline gives CDR1 MNHEY, CDR2 SMNVEV (reference sequence). The CDR3 is 15 residues long. V was cut by 9 bases and J by 0 bases, with 17 bases left in between.

V usage is TRBV27 and J usage is TRBJ2-1, with 7 bases identical to TRBD1. The V gene end was trimmed by 3 bases and the J gene end by 6 bases; junction bases not matched to a gene: 5. Germline V lookup: CDR1 MNHEY, CDR2 SMNVEV (reference sequence). The CDR3 consists of 14 residues. The chain's CDR3 is CASSFYSGGNEQFF. Here the CDR3 DNA reads TGTGCCAGCAGTTTTTACTCAGGGGGCAATGAGCAGTTCTTC.

The genes are TRBV15 and TRBJ1-2; D may be TRBD1 (5 bases). V was shortened by 0 bases and J by 8 bases, with 10 bases between the two germline ends. The CDR3 runs to 13 residues. CDR1 is LNHNV, CDR2 YYDKDF, per germline (reference sequence). The DNA of the CDR3 is TGTGCCACCAGCAGAGATATCCAGGGAGGCTACACCTTC. This codes for CATSRDIQGGYTF.

The table lists this clonotype with a count of one. CDR3 in amino acids: CASSALTSGRFDEQFF. The CDR3 bases are TGTGCCAGCAGCGCGCTGACTAGCGGGAGATTCGATGAGCAGTTCTTC. V is TRBV11-1 and J is TRBJ2-1; TRBD2 matches 12 bases. This CDR3 contains 16 residues. The V gene's germline CDR1 is SGHAT and CDR2 FQDESV (reference sequence). Trimming at V came to 5 bases and at J to 8 bases, leaving 10 bases not matched to a gene.

In its sample, this clonotype was seen a few times. The genes are TRBV24-1 and TRBJ1-2, with D unclear. Trimming cost V 2 bases and J 1 base, with 10 bases left between them. Germline V gene data show CDR1 as KGHDR and CDR2 as SFDVKD. The CDR3 is 15 residues long. CDR3 coding DNA: TGTGCCACCAGTGATTGGCGGGAGGGTAACTATGGCTACACCTTC. Protein sequence: CATSDWREGNYGYTF.

The chain joins TRBV27 to TRBJ2-3; D perhaps matches TRBD2 (5 bases). CDR1 is MNHEY, CDR2 SMNVEV, per germline (reference sequence). This CDR3 spans 12 amino acids. Trimming stripped 7 bases from V and 6 bases from J, with 11 bases between. CDR3 in amino acids: CASTGRGDTQYF. As DNA, the CDR3 is TGTGCCAGCACCGGACGCGGGGATACGCAGTATTTT.

This clonotype was seen only a few times. This chain uses TRBV7-9 with TRBJ1-1; D not resolved. The CDR3 loop spans 15 amino acids. The V and J ends lost 5 bases and 2 bases respectively, with 15 bases between them. Germline V gene lookup returns CDR1 SEHNR and CDR2 FQNEAQ (reference sequence). The CDR3 reads CASSPVEGSNTEAFF. CDR3 coding DNA: TGTGCCAGCAGCCCCGTAGAGGGATCCAACACTGAAGCTTTCTTT.

There are a few counts of this clonotype. The genes are TRBV29-1 and TRBJ2-5; D is possibly TRBD1 (7 bases). This CDR3 contains 13 residues. V was pared by 4 bases and J by 2 bases, with 11 bases between. Germline V lookup: CDR1 SQVTM, CDR2 ANQGSEA. The CDR3 nucleotides are TGCAGCGTTGGGGGGGACAGACAAGAGACCCAGTACTTC. It specifies CSVGGDRQETQYF.

The chain carries TRBV7-3 and TRBJ2-5; the D call may be TRBD1 or TRBD2 (5 bases each). The CDR3 spans 13 residues. Germline CDR1 reads SGHTA; CDR2 reads FQGTGA. V shed 5 bases and J shed 5 bases, with 12 bases lying between them. In DNA form, the CDR3 reads TGTGCCAGCAGCCCGTGGGACGGGGAGACCCAGTACTTC. It is translated as CASSPWDGETQYF.

A few counts support this clonotype. This rearrangement joins TRBV27 to TRBJ2-6; D might be TRBD2 (6 bases). Germline loops: CDR1 MNHEY, CDR2 SMNVEV (reference sequence). This CDR3 has 14 amino acids. The V gene lost 5 bases and the J gene lost 13 bases, with 18 bases spanning the gap. CDR3 DNA sequence: TGTGCCAGCAGTCGGAGGGCCAATCCCTTGGTCCTGACTTTC. It codes for CASSRRANPLVLTF.

This clonotype occurred a few times. The chain uses TRBV13 and TRBJ2-1; no clear D. The germline V gene has CDR1 PRHDT and CDR2 FYEKMQ (reference sequence). This CDR3 contains 15 residues. The germline V and J ends were trimmed by 2 bases and 1 base, with 9 bases remaining between them. This CDR3 reads CASSLRNLSYNEQFF. In DNA form, the CDR3 reads TGTGCCAGCAGCTTACGGAACTTATCCTACAATGAGCAGTTCTTC.

About this clonotype itself: At one of its ends the junction is not consistent with the germline gene, which may arise from a read error. The gene calls are TRBV4-1 and TRBJ2-1; a possible D gene is TRBD2 (5 bases). The CDR3 contains 16 residues. The germline gives CDR1 MGHRA, CDR2 YSYEKL. Written as DNA, the CDR3 is TGCGCCAGTAGCCAAGAATTGCGCGATAATCCACGGGGGCAGTTCTTC. Its protein is CASSQELRDNPRGQFF.

The chain recombines TRBV7-3 with TRBJ2-1; D unclear. The V gene lost 2 bases and the J gene lost 5 bases, with 13 bases spanning the gap. Germline lookup yields CDR1 SGHTA and CDR2 FQGTGA. This CDR3 has 15 amino acids. CDR3 nucleotides: TGTGCCAGCAGCTTATGGCCTGGCAAAAACAATGAGCAGTTCTTC. Its translation is CASSLWPGKNNEQFF.

This clonotype came up a few times. The chain carries TRBV20-1 and TRBJ2-3; no clear D. Germline CDR1 reads DFQATT; CDR2 reads SNEGSKA (reference sequence). This CDR3 contains 10 residues. V was trimmed by 5 bases and J by 5 bases, leaving 5 bases between them. CDR3 DNA: TGCAGTGCTTTCGGAGATACGCAGTATTTT. Translated: CSAFGDTQYF.

The chain combines TRBV10-3 with TRBJ2-6; unclear D gene. V lost 8 bases, J lost 6 bases, and 20 bases lay in between. CDR1 is ENHRY, CDR2 SYGVKD, per germline. This CDR3 spans 16 amino acids. The CDR3 DNA follows: TGTGCCATCGGGCAGATGAAAACTGGGGAGGCCAACGTCCTGACTTTC. It encodes CAIGQMKTGEANVLTF.

J is TRBJ2-7 and V is TRBV15; 7 nucleotides agree with TRBD1. Trimming removed 0 bases from V and 2 bases from J; junction bases left unmatched: 10. This CDR3 is built from 17 residues. Germline loops: CDR1 LNHNV, CDR2 YYDKDF (reference sequence). The CDR3 region is CATSRDPGTASPYEQYF. In DNA form, the CDR3 reads TGTGCCACCAGCAGAGATCCCGGGACAGCATCTCCCTACGAGCAGTACTTC.

The J gene is TRBJ2-4, the V gene TRBV20-1; TRBD1 matches 10 bases. Matching the DNA end better, TRBJ2-7 makes the J call doubtful. The CDR3 sequence is 14 residues long. Germline CDR1 DFQATT, CDR2 SNEGSKA (reference sequence). The CDR3 protein is CSAREGTGAPEQYF. CDR3 coding DNA: TGCAGTGCTAGAGAAGGGACAGGGGCACCCGAGCAGTACTTC.

This chain connects TRBV24-1 to TRBJ2-1; D is possibly TRBD1 (6 bases). The CDR3 spans 15 residues. Germline values: CDR1 KGHDR, CDR2 SFDVKD. Trimming removed 4 bases from V and 8 bases from J, with 17 bases in between. The chain's CDR3 is CATSDLMTGGDEQFF. The CDR3 DNA follows: TGTGCCACCAGTGACCTGATGACAGGAGGCGATGAGCAGTTCTTC.

The chain recombines TRBV29-1 with TRBJ2-5, with TRBD1 as a possible D gene (6 bases). V was pared by 6 bases and J by 5 bases, with 13 bases between. The CDR3 length is 12 residues. From germline, CDR1 is SQVTM and CDR2 ANQGSEA. This chain's CDR3 is CSVRTALETQYF. The CDR3 DNA reads TGCAGCGTCCGGACAGCCTTGGAGACCCAGTACTTC.

The V and J genes are TRBV27 and TRBJ2-7, with TRBD1 identical over 10 bases. Trimming removed 6 bases from V and 2 bases from J; junction bases left unmatched: 7. CDR1 and CDR2 (germline): MNHEY, SMNVEV (reference sequence). The CDR3 has 15 residues. Here the CDR3 DNA reads TGTGCCAGCAGCCCTTGGGGGACAGGGGCCTACGAGCAGTACTTC. Translating it yields CASSPWGTGAYEQYF.

This chain connects TRBV29-1 to TRBJ2-7; 12 nucleotides align to TRBD2. The V segment lost 6 bases and the J segment 7 bases; nucleotides outside the gene matches: 7. The CDR3 covers 13 residues. Germline-derived CDR1 and CDR2 are SQVTM and ANQGSEA. The CDR3 sequence: CSVRLAGVGEQYF. The CDR3 DNA reads TGCAGCGTAAGACTAGCGGGAGTGGGAGAGCAGTACTTC.

The rearrangement links TRBV9 to TRBJ1-2; 7 positions agree with TRBD1. This CDR3 has 16 amino acids. V lost 0 bases, J lost 4 bases, and 9 bases stayed unmatched. CDR1 and CDR2 from the germline V gene are SGDLS and YYNGEE. CDR3 nucleotide sequence: TGTGCCAGCAGCGTAGCCCCGACAGGGCGGACCTATGGCTACACCTTC. This codes for CASSVAPTGRTYGYTF.

The genes are TRBV12-3 or TRBV12-4 and TRBJ2-4; D could derive from TRBD1 or TRBD2 (6 bases each). The V and J ends lost 6 bases and 0 bases respectively, with 12 bases between them. CDR3 size: 15 residues. Here the CDR3 reads CASSDGGLAKNIQYF. In nucleotides, the CDR3 is TGTGCCAGCAGCGACGGGGGCCTAGCCAAAAACATTCAGTACTTC.

This clonotype was observed a handful of times. V gene TRBV20-1 combines with J gene TRBJ2-3; the match to TRBD2 covers 15 bases. V dropped 3 bases and J dropped 2; count of bases not matched to a gene: 3. CDR1 and CDR2 (germline): DFQATT, SNEGSKA (reference sequence). CDR3 length: 16 amino acids. CDR3 DNA sequence: TGCAGTGCTAGTAGGACTAGCGGGAGGGCCACAGATACGCAGTATTTT. The encoded protein is CSASRTSGRATDTQYF.